This T cell receptor (beta chain) was identified during a study of T cells expressing NK-cell markers. The V gene's germline CDR1 is KGHDR and CDR2 SFDVKD. This CDR3 has 14 amino acids. Using the 5' RACE reads, TCRdb records one entry per CDR3 protein without DNA. Its table records about 370,000 distinct CDR3 sequences. Sequenced input: blood T cells: a sorted CD56 or NKG2C T cell subset, CD4+ or CD8+ T cells, or bulk PBMC T cells (not recorded which). This chain joins TRBV24-1 and TRBJ2-1; the TRBD2 assignment by TCRdb is unverifiable without DNA. This receptor was obtained from a woman aged 50 to 60 in good health. This CDR3 reads CATSDPGTSFEQFF.